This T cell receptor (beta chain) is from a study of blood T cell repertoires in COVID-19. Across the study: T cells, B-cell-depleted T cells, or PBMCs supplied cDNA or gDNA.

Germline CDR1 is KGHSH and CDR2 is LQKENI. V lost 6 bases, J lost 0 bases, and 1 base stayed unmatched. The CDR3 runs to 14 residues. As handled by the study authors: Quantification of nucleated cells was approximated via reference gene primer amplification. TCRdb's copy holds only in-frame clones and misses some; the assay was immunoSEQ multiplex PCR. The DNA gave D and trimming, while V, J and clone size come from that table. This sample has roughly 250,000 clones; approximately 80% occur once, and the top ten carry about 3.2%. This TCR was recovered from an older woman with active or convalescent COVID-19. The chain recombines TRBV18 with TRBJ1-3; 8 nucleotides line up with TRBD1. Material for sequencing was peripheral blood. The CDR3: CASSGQGSGNTIYF. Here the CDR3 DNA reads TGTGCCAGCTCCGGACAGGGCTCTGGAAACACCATATATTTT.